This TCR beta chain was identified in a study of response to subunit inactivated influenza vaccine. Study observations and caveats: Few new T cells, the authors suggested, are recruited by each seasonal influenza vaccination.

With regard to this clonotype: Its specificity is not known.

CDR3 size: 14 residues. Germline V gives CDR1 MNHEY, CDR2 SMNVEV (reference sequence). Trimming left V 3 bases short and J 3 bases short, with 10 bases between. MiXCR, applied by TCRdb to the RT-PCR reads, yields one record per CDR3 protein. The table lists roughly 790,000 distinct CDR3 sequences, about 20% of them singletons. The genes are TRBV27 and TRBJ2-3, with D unresolved. This TCR was sampled from a man aged 45-60 years who received an inactivated influenza vaccine. The sample here was PBMCs from blood, taken roughly 5 days after vaccination. The CDR3 loop reads CASSFKVGTDTQYF. The CDR3 DNA reads as TGTGCCAGCAGTTTTAAGGTGGGGACAGATACGCAGTATTTT.